A single sample is the source of the 29 T cell receptor beta chains below, sequenced in a study of T cells in localized non-small cell lung cancer. Only in-frame clones appear in the TCRdb table, and some are missing; sequencing was by immunoSEQ multiplex PCR. The data contain around 41,000 clones, 85% to 90% of them singletons. The material was peripheral blood, obtained before any cancer treatment. The source of these receptors is an older female donor with stage I squamous cell lung carcinoma.

V gene TRBV7-6 combines with J gene TRBJ2-7; TRBD1 agrees at 9 bases. The V segment lost 1 base and the J segment 4 bases; nucleotides outside the gene matches: 8. The germline gives CDR1 SGHVS, CDR2 FNYEAQ. The length of the CDR3 is 16 residues. The DNA for the CDR3 is TGTGCCAGCAGCTTAGGGACCCCGGGACAGGGTTACGAGCAGTACTTC. This codes for CASSLGTPGQGYEQYF.

CDR3: CASSFLWGGGSYEQYF. DNA of the CDR3: TGTGCCAGCAGCTTCCTCTGGGGGGGAGGGAGTTACGAGCAGTACTTC. V is TRBV11-2 and J is TRBJ2-7, with TRBD2 matching over 7 bases. J gave up 4 bases and V 3 bases, and 12 bases lay outside the gene matches. Germline CDR1 is SGHAT and CDR2 is FQNNGV. The CDR3 contains 16 residues.

The rearrangement uses TRBV30 and TRBJ2-1; 8 bases agree with TRBD2. The CDR3 consists of 16 residues. The J segment lost 10 bases and the V segment lost 1 base, leaving 15 bases of the junction unmatched. Per germline, CDR1 GTSNPN and CDR2 SVGIG (reference sequence). For the CDR3, the DNA is TGTGCCTGGAGTGGTTGGGCGGGAGGCCCAGAAGTGGAGCAGTTCTTC. Encoded protein: CAWSGWAGGPEVEQFF.

CDR3 residues: CASKSGNEDTQYF. The CDR3 DNA sequence: TGTGCCAGCAAGAGCGGGAATGAGGATACGCAGTATTTT. The genes are TRBV11-3 and TRBJ2-3, with TRBD2 matching over 7 bases. This CDR3 contains 13 residues. Trimming took 7 bases from V and 6 from J; bases not matched to a gene: 7. Germline-derived CDR1 and CDR2 are SGHNT and YENEEA.

The chain carries TRBV5-1 and TRBJ2-1; 8 positions match TRBD2. Germline V lookup: CDR1 SGHRS, CDR2 YFSETQ. V dropped 3 bases and J dropped 0; count of bases not matched to a gene: 2. The CDR3 runs 15 residues. The CDR3 protein is CASSSGLGSYNEQFF. The CDR3 DNA reads TGCGCCAGCAGCTCGGGACTAGGCTCCTACAATGAGCAGTTCTTC.

The rearrangement joins TRBV11-3 to TRBJ2-3, with no clear D. The CDR3 sequence is 13 residues long. V was shortened by 2 bases and J by 4 bases, with 7 bases between the two germline ends. Germline CDR1 is SGHNT and CDR2 is YENEEA. For the CDR3, the DNA is TGTGCCAGCAGCTTATTAGGGTCAGATACGCAGTATTTT. Translating gives CASSLLGSDTQYF.

The rearrangement links TRBV2 to TRBJ2-3; TRBD1 agrees at 8 bases. Losses at the gene ends were 7 bases for V and 0 bases for J; bases not matched to a gene: 6. In germline, CDR1 is SNHLY, CDR2 FYNNEI. The CDR3 is 15 amino acids. The CDR3 protein is CASTSTGASTDTQYF. DNA for the CDR3: TGTGCCAGCACGTCGACAGGGGCTAGCACAGATACGCAGTATTTT.

The CDR3: CASSQGDSPPYEQYF. DNA of the CDR3: TGTGCCAGCAGCCAAGGGGACAGTCCTCCCTACGAGCAGTACTTC. The chain carries TRBV4-2 and TRBJ2-7; TRBD1 aligns across 7 bases. Germline V lookup: CDR1 LGHNA, CDR2 YNFKEQ. The CDR3 is made up of 15 amino acids. V trimming: 1 base; J trimming: 2 bases; junction bases outside the gene matches: 5.

The V gene is TRBV4-2, the J gene TRBJ2-5; perhaps D is TRBD1 or TRBD2 (5 bases each). V lost 7 bases, J lost 7 bases, and 22 bases lay in between. CDR1 and CDR2 from the germline V gene are LGHNA and YNFKEQ. The CDR3 loop spans 15 amino acids. The CDR3 DNA is TGTGCCAGCACCCCAAGATACGGGTCCGGGGCGACCCAGTACTTC. Its protein is CASTPRYGSGATQYF.

This chain links TRBV10-3 with TRBJ1-3; D is unclear. Looked up from germline, CDR1 is ENHRY and CDR2 is SYGVKD. The CDR3 spans 18 residues. V was trimmed by 6 bases and J by 0 bases, leaving 21 bases between them. The CDR3 loop is CAIRGPPRTESSGNTIYF. The DNA of the CDR3 is TGTGCCATCAGAGGGCCCCCTAGGACGGAAAGCTCTGGAAACACCATATATTTT.

This clone was observed a few times. The same CDR3 also results from other DNA sequences found in this sample. This chain links TRBV7-2 with TRBJ2-5, with D tentatively TRBD2 (5 bases). Deletions cut 0 bases from V and 4 bases from J, with 9 bases between. This CDR3 spans 14 amino acids. The germline gives CDR1 SGHTA, CDR2 FQGNSA. CDR3 DNA: TGTGCCAGCAGCTTAGCGGGAGCTGGAGAGACCCAGTACTTC. Amino acid sequence: CASSLAGAGETQYF.

The chain combines TRBV5-1 with TRBJ2-7; the match to TRBD1 covers 7 bases. The CDR3 spans 15 residues. Germline lookup yields CDR1 SGHRS and CDR2 YFSETQ. Unmatched junction bases numbered 10, after V lost 4 bases and J lost 3 bases. CDR3 sequence: CASSVQGTVNYEQYF. CDR3 DNA: TGCGCCAGCAGCGTACAGGGGACCGTGAACTACGAGCAGTACTTC.

V gene TRBV19 combines with J gene TRBJ2-1, with 8 bases matching TRBD1. J gave up 9 bases and V 9 bases, and 10 bases lay outside the gene matches. The length of the CDR3 is 13 residues. Germline assignment: CDR1 LNHDA and CDR2 SQIVND (reference sequence). The CDR3 loop is CASRDRSRGEQFF. DNA for the CDR3: TGTGCCAGCCGGGACAGGAGTAGGGGTGAGCAGTTCTTC.

J is TRBJ1-5 and V is TRBV18; TRBD1 matches 7 bases. V shed 6 bases, J shed 1 base, and the junction held 9 bases outside the gene matches. Germline loops: CDR1 KGHSH, CDR2 LQKENI. This CDR3 comprises 16 residues. The CDR3 nucleotides are TGTGCCAGCTCTCCGCAGACAGGGACCAGCAATCAGCCCCAGCATTTT. It yields the protein CASSPQTGTSNQPQHF.

This clone was detected only a few times. The chain carries TRBV7-2 and TRBJ2-7, with 11 bases lining up with TRBD2. V shed 4 bases and J 3 bases; nucleotides not matched to a gene: 2. The CDR3 has 14 residues. Germline V gene sequence: CDR1 SGHTA, CDR2 FQGNSA. As DNA, the CDR3 is TGTGCCAGCAGCTGGGGACTAGCGGACTACGAGCAGTACTTC. Its translation is CASSWGLADYEQYF.

Here the CDR3 reads CATSRDQSSGDQPQHF. CDR3 sequence (DNA): TGTGCCACCAGCAGAGATCAGTCTTCGGGGGATCAGCCCCAGCATTTT. The rearrangement links TRBV15 to TRBJ1-5; TRBD1 is a possible D gene (5 bases). CDR3 size: 16 residues. Trimming stripped 0 bases from V and 5 bases from J, with 14 bases between. Germline V gives CDR1 LNHNV, CDR2 YYDKDF (reference sequence).

This CDR3 is CASYRAVGGGGTGELFF. The CDR3 region has the DNA TGTGCCAGCTACCGGGCTGTTGGGGGAGGTGGGACCGGGGAGCTGTTTTTT. The chain joins TRBV27 to TRBJ2-2; TRBD2 is a possible D gene (6 bases). Germline values: CDR1 MNHEY, CDR2 SMNVEV (reference sequence). CDR3 length: 17 amino acids. V was cut by 8 bases and J by 5 bases, with 24 bases left in between.

The chain combines TRBV11-2 with TRBJ2-7; 11 bases map to TRBD2. V trimming: 5 bases; J trimming: 0 bases; junction bases outside the gene matches: 3. The germline V gene has CDR1 SGHAT and CDR2 FQNNGV. There are 15 residues in the CDR3. CDR3 DNA sequence: TGTGCCAGCAGCCTAACTAGCGGGAGCTCCTACGAGCAGTACTTC. The encoded protein is CASSLTSGSSYEQYF. The full variable domain, in which reference TRBV11-2 and TRBJ2-7 provide the parts outside the CDR3, is EAGVAQSPRYKIIEKRQSVAFWCNPISGHATLYWYQQILGQGPKLLIQFQNNGVVDDSQLPKDRFSAERLKGVDSTLKIQPAKLEDSAVYLCASSLTSGSSYEQYFGPGTRLTVT.

This clone is a singleton in its sample. The chain links TRBV5-1 to TRBJ2-5; 10 bases line up with TRBD2. The germline V gene encodes CDR1 SGHRS and CDR2 YFSETQ. V trimming: 0 bases; J trimming: 12 bases; junction bases outside the gene matches: 11. This CDR3 has 15 residues. This CDR3 is CASSLALAGATMEYF. CDR3 DNA: TGCGCCAGCAGCTTGGCGCTAGCGGGAGCAACAATGGAGTACTTC.

The rearrangement joins TRBV30 to TRBJ1-2, with 8 bases fitting TRBD1. V lost 2 bases, J lost 4 bases, and 6 bases stayed unmatched. This CDR3 region has 14 residues. Germline CDR1 and CDR2: GTSNPN and SVGIG (reference sequence). CDR3: CAWSKTGASYGYTF. CDR3 nucleotide sequence: TGTGCCTGGAGTAAGACAGGGGCCTCCTATGGCTACACCTTC. The full variable domain, rest sourced from reference TRBV30 and TRBJ1-2, is SQTIHQWPATLVQPVGSPLSLECTVEGTSNPNLYWYRQAAGRGLQLLFYSVGIGQISSEVPQNLSASRPQDRQFILSSKKLLLSDSGFYLCAWSKTGASYGYTFGSGTRLTVV.

The rearrangement joins TRBV5-1 to TRBJ1-4, with a possible D match to TRBD1 (6 bases). Per germline, CDR1 SGHRS and CDR2 YFSETQ. This CDR3 is 16 amino acids long. V lost 0 bases to trimming and J lost 4 bases, with 13 bases between them. The DNA of the CDR3 is TGCGCCAGCAGCTTGGCGGGGGCGCGAGGTAATGAAAAACTGTTTTTT. Translation: CASSLAGARGNEKLFF.

The V call is TRBV9, the J call TRBJ1-2; 8 nucleotides align to TRBD1. The junction had 6 bases not matched to a gene; V was cut back by 3 bases and J by 2 bases. Germline assignment: CDR1 SGDLS and CDR2 YYNGEE. This CDR3 region has 15 residues. CDR3 sequence reads: CASSARTGKNYGYTF. In nucleotides, the CDR3 is TGTGCCAGCAGCGCAAGGACAGGGAAGAACTATGGCTACACCTTC.

In this sample, this clone turned up a few times. The chain links TRBV6-5 to TRBJ2-7; weak D call: TRBD2 (5 bases). The CDR3 sequence is 15 residues long. The germline V gene encodes CDR1 MNHEY and CDR2 SVGAGI. V gave up 2 bases and J gave up 0 bases, with 11 bases separating them. The DNA for the CDR3 is TGTGCCAGCAGTTACACCCAGCGGAGCTCCTACGAGCAGTACTTC. It yields the protein CASSYTQRSSYEQYF.

This clone has a handful of counts. The chain links TRBV9 to TRBJ2-1, with 9 bases matching TRBD1. The CDR3 is made up of 15 amino acids. Germline values: CDR1 SGDLS, CDR2 YYNGEE. Trimming at V came to 0 bases and at J to 10 bases, leaving 8 bases not matched to a gene. The CDR3 here is CASSVDGTGMGEQFF. CDR3 nucleotides: TGTGCCAGCAGCGTAGACGGGACAGGGATGGGAGAGCAGTTCTTC. The complete variable domain, with remaining parts taken from reference TRBV9 and TRBJ2-1, reads DSGVTQTPKHLITATGQRVTLRCSPRSGDLSVYWYQQSLDQGLQFLIQYYNGEERAKGNILERFSAQQFPDLHSELNLSSLELGDSALYFCASSVDGTGMGEQFFGPGTRLTVL.

The chain links TRBV18 to TRBJ1-4, with D unclear. V lost 0 bases, J lost 6 bases, and 5 bases lay in between. CDR1 is KGHSH and CDR2 is LQKENI in the germline V gene. The CDR3 loop spans 13 amino acids. The CDR3 DNA reads TGTGCCAGCTCACCACCGTCAGATGAAAAACTGTTTTTT. Translating it yields CASSPPSDEKLFF.

The rearrangement links TRBV7-9 to TRBJ2-2, with D uncertain. CDR1 and CDR2 from the germline V gene are SEHNR and FQNEAQ (reference sequence). The V and J ends lost 1 base and 8 bases respectively, with 8 bases between them. The CDR3 consists of 13 residues. DNA of the CDR3: TGTGCCAGCAGCTTAGGAGGCTGGGGGGAGCTGTTTTTT. Translation gives CASSLGGWGELFF.

The gene calls are TRBV18 and TRBJ2-5, with 14 nucleotides matching TRBD2. V shed 6 bases, J shed 4 bases, and the junction held 10 bases outside the gene matches. Germline CDR1 is KGHSH and CDR2 is LQKENI. This CDR3 region has 17 residues. Here the CDR3 DNA reads TGTGCCAGCTCTCGATACGGACTAGCGGGAGGAGGAGAGACCCAGTACTTC. Protein: CASSRYGLAGGGETQYF.

The gene calls are TRBV29-1 and TRBJ2-1; D gene ambiguous. The CDR3 contains 12 residues. V lost 0 bases to trimming and J lost 4 bases, with 4 bases between them. CDR1 and CDR2 (germline): SQVTM, ANQGSEA. CDR3 DNA sequence: TGCAGCGTTGAAGAACTTTACAATGAGCAGTTCTTC. It specifies CSVEELYNEQFF.

The genes are TRBV6-6 and TRBJ2-6; D not certain. V lost 2 bases and J 0 bases, leaving 2 bases between the germline ends. CDR3 size: 14 residues. The germline CDR1 and CDR2 sequences are MNHNY and SVGAGI (reference sequence). CDR3 protein: CASSYRSGANVLTF. In DNA form, the CDR3 reads TGTGCCAGCAGTTACCGCTCTGGGGCCAACGTCCTGACTTTC.